This T cell receptor beta chain derives from a study of persistence of HIV-infected CD4 T cells. Regarding the study as a whole: TCR oligoclonality correlated with proviral oligoclonality in the same sorted populations. Antigen-responding cells were enriched for degenerate expanded CDR3beta sequences.

Germline CDR1 reads SGHRS; CDR2 reads YFSETQ. V gave up 4 bases and J gave up 5 bases; unmatched junction bases: 11. The CDR3 contains 16 residues. An overlapping HIV-1 Gag peptide pool stimulated these cells at 0.75 to 1 ug/peptide/mL. Sorting selected CD4+ T cells upregulating both CD40 ligand and CD69. Undetectable plasma HIV-1 RNA below 50 copies/mL lasted at least 4 years. On this clone itself: The antigen is undetermined.

The immunoSEQ assay was version 4, run in survey mode. Each sample used up to about 1 ug genomic DNA diluted to about 10 ng/uL. Clones were sequenced by immunoSEQ multiplex PCR, and TCRdb holds only the in-frame ones, with some missing. The sample holds about 25,000 clones, 74% seen once. Specimen: CD4+ T cells sorted from PBMCs after roughly 18-hour stimulation, collected from a patient who received antiretroviral therapy. This receptor was obtained from an adult man with HIV who was CMV-seropositive. This chain links TRBV5-1 with TRBJ2-2, with TRBD2 matching over 7 bases. CDR3 sequence reads: CASSLLAEVGTGELFF. The CDR3 DNA sequence: TGCGCCAGCAGCCTCCTAGCGGAGGTAGGGACCGGGGAGCTGTTTTTT.